This note documents a single T cell receptor (beta chain) sequence. How the authors handled the data: The authors estimated nucleated cell counts from reference gene primer amplification. The protocol was immunoSEQ multiplex PCR, while the TCRdb copy is restricted to in-frame clones and leaves out a portion. Clonal size and the V and J genes are those of that table, whereas D and trimming came from the DNA. The sample shows tens of thousands of clones, approximately 90% of them seen only once. The germline V gene encodes CDR1 SGHNT and CDR2 YYREEE (reference sequence). Unmatched junction bases numbered 5, after V lost 6 bases and J lost 4 bases. CDR3 length: 14 amino acids. The sample originates from a study of blood T cell repertoires in COVID-19. Study overall: Samples representing acute and convalescent COVID-19 were sourced from the United States, Italy and Spain.

The chain has TRBV5-4 and TRBJ2-2, with 8 bases lining up with TRBD2. The receptor was derived from a human donor with active COVID-19. The donor label of this sample is uncertain. The sample consisted of peripheral blood. CDR3 region: CASNVAGLTGELFF. The CDR3 nucleotides read TGTGCCAGCAACGTAGCGGGGCTCACCGGGGAGCTGTTTTTT. Drawing the rest from reference TRBV5-4 and TRBJ2-2, the complete variable domain is ETGVTQSPTHLIKTRGQQVTLRCSSQSGHNTVSWYQQALGQGPQFIFQYYREEENGRGNFPPRFSGLQFPNYSSELNVNALELDDSALYLCASNVAGLTGELFFGEGSRLTVL.